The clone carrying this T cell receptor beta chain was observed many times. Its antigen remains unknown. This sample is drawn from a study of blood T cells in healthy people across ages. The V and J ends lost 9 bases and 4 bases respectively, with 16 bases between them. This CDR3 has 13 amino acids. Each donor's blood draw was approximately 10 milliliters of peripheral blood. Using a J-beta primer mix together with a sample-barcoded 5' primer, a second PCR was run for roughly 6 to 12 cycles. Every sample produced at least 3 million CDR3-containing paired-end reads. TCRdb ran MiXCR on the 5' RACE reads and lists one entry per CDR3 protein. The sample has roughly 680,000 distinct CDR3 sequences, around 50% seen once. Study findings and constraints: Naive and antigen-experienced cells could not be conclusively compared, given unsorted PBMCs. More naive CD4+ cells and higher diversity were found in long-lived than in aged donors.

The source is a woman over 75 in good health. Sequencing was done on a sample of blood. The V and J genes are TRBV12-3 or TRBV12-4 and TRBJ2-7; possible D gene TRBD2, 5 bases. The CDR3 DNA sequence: TGTGCCAGTCTAAAGGGAGTGGGGTACGAGCAGTACTTC. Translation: CASLKGVGYEQYF.